This entry lists 22 T cell receptor beta chains sequenced from one sample in a study of control samples from healthy donors and cancer patients. TCRdb keeps only in-frame clones here, not all; method: immunoSEQ multiplex PCR. Of 100,000 to 120,000 clones in the sample, 83% were seen once. The sequencing input was blood. These receptors all stem from a woman in her 50s in good health.

The CDR3 nucleotides are TGCGCCAGCAGCCATATAAGCGGGACTAGCTACGAGCAGTACTTC. It encodes CASSHISGTSYEQYF. This chain uses TRBV4-1 with TRBJ2-7; TRBD2 matches at 8 bases. Germline V CDR1 and CDR2: MGHRA, YSYEKL. The CDR3 contains 15 residues. Trimming cost V 3 bases and J 3 bases; bases outside gene matches: 7.

As to this clone: The sample holds other DNA sequences that translate to the same CDR3. The rearrangement uses TRBV20-1 and TRBJ1-5; 10 bases are shared with TRBD1. V was pared by 3 bases and J by 2 bases, with 16 bases of the junction left unmatched. In germline, CDR1 is DFQATT, CDR2 SNEGSKA (reference sequence). The CDR3 loop spans 19 amino acids. The CDR3 loop is CSASQSRDRGIQGNQPQHF. For the CDR3, the DNA is TGCAGTGCTAGTCAGTCCCGGGACAGGGGTATTCAAGGCAATCAGCCCCAGCATTTT.

The V gene is TRBV3-1 (or the pseudogene TRBV3-2), the J gene TRBJ1-2; 7 nucleotides match TRBD1. The CDR3 loop spans 16 amino acids. J gave up 6 bases and V 6 bases, and 16 bases lay outside the gene matches. Germline CDR1 and CDR2: LGHDT and YNNKEL (reference sequence). The CDR3 sequence is CASSLTSQGKANGYTF. CDR3 DNA sequence: TGTGCCAGCAGTCTAACATCACAGGGGAAAGCAAATGGCTACACCTTC.

For the CDR3, the DNA is TGTGCCAGCAGCGTTATGGGTTACGGGGAGCTGTTTTTT. Encoded protein: CASSVMGYGELFF. The rearrangement links TRBV7-2 to TRBJ2-2; D uncertain. Germline V gene lookup returns CDR1 SGHTA and CDR2 FQGNSA. The CDR3 totals 13 residues. V lost 5 bases and J lost 7, with 11 bases in between.

The CDR3 reads CAWRGLAGVGTQYF. The DNA of the CDR3 is TGTGCCTGGAGAGGACTAGCGGGAGTTGGGACCCAGTACTTC. The chain uses TRBV30 and TRBJ2-5, with 13 nucleotides matching TRBD2. Trimming removed 3 bases from V and 7 bases from J; junction bases left unmatched: 5. CDR1 is GTSNPN, CDR2 SVGIG, per germline (reference sequence). The CDR3 consists of 14 residues.

The rearrangement uses TRBV7-9 and TRBJ1-3; maybe TRBD1 (6 bases). This CDR3 is 15 amino acids long. V was clipped by 6 bases and J by 1 base, with 13 bases between them. Germline V gene data show CDR1 as SEHNR and CDR2 as FQNEAQ (reference sequence). For the CDR3, the DNA is TGTGCCAGCAGGGACAGACGTCTTTCTGGAAACACCATATATTTT. Protein sequence: CASRDRRLSGNTIYF. The whole variable domain, remainder taken from reference TRBV7-9 and TRBJ1-3, is DTGVSQNPRHKITKRGQNVTFRCDPISEHNRLYWYRQTLGQGPEFLTYFQNEAQLEKSRLLSDRFSAERPKGSFSTLEIQRTEQGDSAMYLCASRDRRLSGNTIYFGEGSWLTVV.

CDR3 loop: CASGQSSGNTIYF. The DNA for the CDR3 is TGTGCCAGCGGACAGTCCTCTGGAAACACCATATATTTT. The V and J genes are TRBV9 and TRBJ1-3; possibly TRBD1 for D (6 bases). The germline V and J ends were trimmed by 7 bases and 0 bases, with 8 bases remaining between them. The germline V gene encodes CDR1 SGDLS and CDR2 YYNGEE. CDR3 length equals 13 residues.

The chain combines TRBV29-1 with TRBJ1-1; D perhaps matches TRBD1 (5 bases). The V end was cut by 3 bases, the J end by 8 bases, with 19 bases between. Germline V gene lookup returns CDR1 SQVTM and CDR2 ANQGSEA. This CDR3 spans 14 amino acids. CDR3 in amino acids: CSVEGGRIGLEAFF. CDR3 coding DNA: TGCAGCGTTGAGGGGGGTCGGATAGGGTTGGAAGCTTTCTTT.

This clone came up a few times. The chain employs TRBV19 and TRBJ2-1; the D gene could be TRBD1 or TRBD2 (6 bases each). Germline CDR1 is LNHDA and CDR2 is SQIVND (reference sequence). The CDR3 has 14 amino acids. V was pared by 7 bases and J by 10 bases, with 20 bases between. The CDR3 coding sequence is TGTGCCAGTACCCCCGGAGGGGGAAGGAGCGAGCAGTTCTTC. Amino acid sequence: CASTPGGGRSEQFF. Combining the CDR3 with reference TRBV19 and TRBJ2-1 gives the whole variable domain DGGITQSPKYLFRKEGQNVTLSCEQNLNHDAMYWYRQDPGQGLRLIYYSQIVNDFQKGDIAEGYSVSREKKESFPLTVTSAQKNPTAFYLCASTPGGGRSEQFFGPGTRLTVL.

This rearrangement joins TRBV2 to TRBJ1-4; D unclear. The CDR3 contains 15 residues. The germline CDR1 and CDR2 sequences are SNHLY and FYNNEI. Trimming left V 2 bases short and J 2 bases short, with 9 bases between. The CDR3 protein is CASSELAGTNEKLFF. The CDR3 DNA reads TGTGCCAGCAGTGAACTAGCAGGCACTAATGAAAAACTGTTTTTT.

This clone was observed a single time. The genes are TRBV28 and TRBJ1-2; a weak D match, TRBD1 (6 bases). CDR1 is MDHEN, CDR2 SYDVKM, per germline. There are 16 residues in the CDR3. Trimming removed 2 bases at V and 1 base at J, with 14 bases between. CDR3 nucleotides: TGTGCCAGCAGTTTAATACAGGGTATCATTAACTATGGCTACACCTTC. Its protein product is CASSLIQGIINYGYTF.

The chain joins TRBV19 to TRBJ2-1; the match to TRBD2 covers 13 bases. Germline CDR1 LNHDA, CDR2 SQIVND (reference sequence). J lost 3 bases, V lost 5 bases, and 4 bases had no gene match. There are 16 residues in the CDR3. The CDR3 loop reads CASSSRLAGGYNEQFF. CDR3 DNA: TGTGCCAGTAGTTCTCGACTAGCGGGAGGCTACAATGAGCAGTTCTTC.

The V call is TRBV14, the J call TRBJ2-1; 9 nucleotides line up with TRBD2. The CDR3 sequence is 16 residues long. Trimming cost V 0 bases and J 6 bases; bases outside gene matches: 6. The germline V gene encodes CDR1 SGHDN and CDR2 FVKESK. DNA of the CDR3: TGTGCCAGCAGCCAAGACCTGGGACTAGCAGGCAATGAGCAGTTCTTC. It is translated as CASSQDLGLAGNEQFF.

The chain uses TRBV5-4 and TRBJ1-2; 12 positions match TRBD1. This CDR3 comprises 16 residues. The junction had 8 bases not matched to a gene; V was cut back by 4 bases and J by 4 bases. In germline, CDR1 is SGHNT, CDR2 YYREEE (reference sequence). CDR3 coding DNA: TGTGCCAGCAGCCAAGGGACAGGGGGCGGCACCTATGGCTACACCTTC. Translated: CASSQGTGGGTYGYTF.

The rearrangement joins TRBV15 to TRBJ2-2; 10 bases align to TRBD2. Unmatched junction bases numbered 0, after V lost 1 base and J lost 1 base. Germline V CDR1 and CDR2: LNHNV, YYDKDF (reference sequence). The CDR3 sequence is 16 residues long. The CDR3 reads CATSRGLAGNTGELFF. The CDR3, as DNA: TGTGCCACCAGCAGAGGACTAGCGGGGAACACCGGGGAGCTGTTTTTT.

The J gene is TRBJ1-4, the V gene TRBV19, with no clear D. Deletions cut 5 bases from V and 8 bases from J, with 12 bases between. Germline V gene data show CDR1 as LNHDA and CDR2 as SQIVND (reference sequence). The CDR3 contains 13 residues. The CDR3 region has the DNA TGTGCCAGTAGTTCCCAACCGACGGAAAAACTGTTTTTT. Protein: CASSSQPTEKLFF.

With regard to this clone: Other DNA sequences from this sample encode an identical CDR3 as well. The chain links TRBV2 to TRBJ1-1; D not certain. The V end was cut by 8 bases, the J end by 1 base, with 5 bases between. Germline CDR1 SNHLY, CDR2 FYNNEI. The CDR3 has 11 amino acids. The CDR3 is CASQENTEAFF. The CDR3 nucleotides are TGTGCCAGCCAAGAGAACACTGAAGCTTTCTTT.

The chain couples TRBV9 to TRBJ1-3; 9 bases are shared with TRBD1. The trim removed 2 bases at V and 4 bases at J, leaving 7 bases unmatched. CDR3 length: 16 residues. Germline lookup yields CDR1 SGDLS and CDR2 YYNGEE. For the CDR3, the DNA is TGTGCCAGCAGCGTCCGGGACAGGGCATCAGGAAACACCATATATTTT. As protein: CASSVRDRASGNTIYF.

V gene TRBV7-9 combines with J gene TRBJ2-2; 7 bases align to TRBD1. The CDR3 runs 14 residues. Per the germline V gene, CDR1 is SEHNR and CDR2 is FQNEAQ (reference sequence). J lost 6 bases, V lost 3 bases, and 4 bases had no gene match. CDR3 loop: CASSFRQGSGELFF. The CDR3 bases are TGTGCCAGCAGCTTTCGACAGGGTTCCGGGGAGCTGTTTTTT.

For the CDR3, the DNA is TGTGCCAGCTCACCTCGTACTGGACAGGACAATGAGCAGTTCTTC. This sequence encodes CASSPRTGQDNEQFF. The chain links TRBV18 to TRBJ2-1; 7 bases are a match to TRBD1. Per germline, CDR1 KGHSH and CDR2 LQKENI. The CDR3 length is 15 residues. V was clipped by 3 bases and J by 5 bases; unmatched bases: 7.

The chain links TRBV4-1 to TRBJ2-7; tentative D call: TRBD1 (6 bases). Trimming pared 0 bases from V and 3 bases from J, leaving 15 bases between. CDR3 length: 16 amino acids. CDR1 MGHRA and CDR2 YSYEKL come from the germline V gene. The CDR3 DNA follows: TGCGCCAGCAGCCAAGATATCGGACAGATAAGCTACGAGCAGTACTTC. Amino acids: CASSQDIGQISYEQYF.

The chain carries TRBV7-8 and TRBJ1-6; TRBD1 aligns across 7 bases. This CDR3 has 14 amino acids. Germline V gene sequence: CDR1 SGHVS, CDR2 FQNEAQ. V lost 1 base, J lost 10 bases, and 4 bases stayed unmatched. The CDR3 region has the DNA TGTGCCAGCAGCTTAGTCCAGGGGGGGTCACCCCTCCACTTT. It is translated as CASSLVQGGSPLHF.